A single T cell receptor beta chain is shown here with its context. This clonotype has a count of ten or more. This clone's antigen is unknown. No much larger clonotype is one base removed from it; base qualities were not supplied. For repertoire sequencing, TCR beta CDR3 regions were amplified from RNA transcripts. The first round was an RT-PCR using HTBI primers with the Qiagen OneStep RT-PCR kit, and this first round was followed by a second-round multiplex PCR, then size selection and purification. The libraries underwent paired-end sequencing with 100 bp reads on an Illumina HiSeq2000. On the study's bioinformatics: SOAPnuke was used to process the reads, removing any read that contained adapters or uncalled bases, had a mean Phred below 15, or lacked an exact match to the constant primer or identifier. COPE v1.2.5 was used to merge the high-quality paired reads. Each unique nucleotide sequence was defined as a clonotype, and clonotypes were aligned to IMGT TRB V, D and J references with MiTCR v1.1. The analysis was limited to V-J combinations with a frequency above 0.0001, which together covered more than 98% of repertoires. For each V-J combination, a TCR clonal expansion and chaos score was defined as F50 clonal expansion divided by the chaos observed in the TCRdist matrix. Welch's t-statistics and random forest were used to reduce features to about a dozen V-J combinations, which were fed into a naive Bayes classifier. The Morisita-Horn index was used to measure how similar the thyroid and blood repertoires were. TCRdb redid the processing of the public reads, applying fastp at Q25 and MiXCR, and retained in-frame beta chains. Rows with a matching CDR3 protein are joined into one entry that keeps the most common DNA and genes. The V and J calls here are based on TCRdb, not the publication. Within this sample are some 400,000 distinct CDR3 sequences, with 15% to 20% of them counted one time only. The ten largest clones capture roughly 1.5% of the sample.

CDR1 LNHDA and CDR2 SQIVND were looked up in the germline V gene (reference sequence). Inclusive of the bounding cysteine and phenylalanine, the CDR3 is 16 residues long. This entry keeps only the CDR3 DNA: 48 bases, framed from base 1. Trimming takes 3 bases from V and 0 bases from J, and the germline ends sit 14 bases apart. The sample belongs to a study of Graves' ophthalmopathy and Graves' hyperthyroidism (dated by TCRdb to 2017 to 2018). With respect to the entire study: Peripheral blood was collected at initial diagnosis, before any treatment. The study used TCR beta repertoire signatures to distinguish Graves' ophthalmopathy from Graves' hyperthyroidism and to predict progression to ophthalmopathy. After sampling, hyperthyroidism patients received methimazole starting at 30 mg daily, and ophthalmopathy patients received high-dose intravenous methylprednisolone. An independent validation cohort was composed of 18 hyperthyroidism patients and some 16 patients who later progressed from hyperthyroidism to ophthalmopathy. The 100 discovery patients were divided at random into training and test sets in a 7:3 ratio. To explore V-J signatures that distinguish ophthalmopathy from hyperthyroidism, a discovery set of about 99 patients was enrolled, made up of 40 to 45 with ophthalmopathy and around 60 with stable hyperthyroidism. T-cell repertoires of thyroid tissue and blood were compared in more than 5 hyperthyroidism patients. In total, 135 blood samples were TCR-sequenced: fewer than 50 ophthalmopathy, some 75 hyperthyroidism and around 17 hyperthyroidism-to-ophthalmopathy patients. The investigation overall reported the following: No statistical method was used to predetermine the sample size, and group allocation was not hidden from the investigators. Among expanded thyroid clonotypes with frequency above 0.001, most also showed up in blood, which suggests that blood repertoires may reflect the thyroid immune response. Ophthalmopathy was separated from stable hyperthyroidism by the 13-signature model with about 88% sensitivity and 81.08% specificity in cross-validation and with 80%/75% in the test set. In validation, the model predicted ophthalmopathy progression with more than 55% sensitivity and approximately 75% specificity; some twelve predicted patients were CT-confirmed with GO in a median of approximately 6.2 months.

Patients with ophthalmopathy had moderately to severely active disease, with a Clinical Activity Score of 3 or more, a NOSPECS grade of 4 or more, and a disease duration of less than 3 months. Anyone with other autoimmune diseases, uncontrolled infections, pregnancy or lactation was excluded from the study. Diagnosis relied on clinical symptoms, serum thyroxine, TRAb, thyroid ultrasound and orbital computed tomography. Using Ficoll-Paque density gradient centrifugation, PBMCs were isolated from 8.5 to 10 ml of fresh peripheral blood. Total RNA was extracted with Trizol reagent and quality-checked on an Agilent 2100 Bioanalyzer.

The TCR originated in a woman aged 18 to 35 with Graves' ophthalmopathy. Donor details come from another sample of the same person, matched by shared clones. This receptor chain uses TRBV19 and TRBJ1-1; TRBD1 is a possible D gene, resting on 5 matching bases. Sequencing was performed on peripheral blood. The sequence in DNA is TGTGCCAGTAGTATGGGGCAGACTCTCATGAACACTGAAGCTTTCTTT. It translates as CASSMGQTLMNTEAFF.